Sequencing of this T cell receptor (beta chain) was carried out in a study of T cells in localized non-small cell lung cancer. The study's findings and limits: Highest T cell clonality was seen in uninvolved adjacent lung, surpassing that measured in tumor. Median detection of top 100 tumor clones in adjacent lung was about 52 clones. Without multi-region sequencing, intratumor heterogeneity could not be excluded.

Of note for this clone: Its antigen is not identified.

The CDR3 sequence is 13 residues long. In germline, CDR1 is SGDLS, CDR2 YYNGEE. J gave up 5 bases and V 4 bases, and 3 bases lay outside the gene matches. TCRdb keeps only in-frame clones here, not all; method: immunoSEQ multiplex PCR. The sample shows fewer than 30,000 clones, more than 85% of them seen only once. The chain has TRBV9 and TRBJ1-5; 7 bases match TRBD1. This receptor was obtained from a female donor of 60 years or more with stage II squamous cell lung carcinoma. The input for sequencing was peripheral blood, taken before any cancer treatment. Here the CDR3 DNA reads TGTGCCAGCAGCCCTACAGGGGATCAGCCCCAGCATTTT. It codes for CASSPTGDQPQHF.